This T cell receptor beta chain stems from a study of human T cells and chemical hapten exposure. TCRdb fed the RACE reads into MiXCR, producing one record per CDR3 protein. This table holds some 57,000 distinct CDR3 sequences, 9.5% to 10% found once. There are many counts of this clonotype. Time point meaning: pre-sensitization, week 0. Specified treatment: therapeutic diphenylcyclopropenone sensitization with weekly scalp DPC. Whole blood, unfractionated, served as the material for total RNA extraction. The CDR3 has 17 amino acids. The germline gives CDR1 SGHRS, CDR2 YFSETQ. J lost 0 bases, V lost 2 bases, and 2 bases had no gene match.

The source is a woman in her 30s with alopecia areata. Some clones in this sample may be carry-over from other donors' samples. V usage is TRBV5-1 and J usage is TRBJ2-3; 14 nucleotides line up with TRBD2. Sample: whole blood, taken in connection with sensitization to the hapten diphenylcyclopropenone (DPC). Here the CDR3 reads CASSFGLAGGSTDTQYF. The CDR3, as DNA: TGCGCCAGCAGCTTCGGACTAGCGGGGGGCAGCACAGATACGCAGTATTTT.